Shown below are 19 T cell receptor beta chains from a single sample sequenced in a study of prognosis after radiotherapy for stage I lung cancer. Two rounds of multiplex PCR amplified TCR beta CDR3 from genomic DNA. For every TRBV and TRBJ gene, a specific primer was used in first-round PCR. TCRdb ran MiXCR on the multiplex PCR reads and lists one entry per CDR3 protein. The sample has over 9,000 distinct CDR3 sequences, roughly 32% seen once. The sequences come from PBMCs, collected before or after stereotactic body radiation therapy (not recorded which). The receptor source for this set is a donor over 45 with non-small cell lung cancer.

A remark on this clonotype: A far more abundant clone sits one base away, making this likely a read error. The chain joins TRBV7-9 to TRBJ2-7; maybe TRBD1 (7 bases). Trimming stripped 7 bases from V and 7 bases from J, with 14 bases between. The germline V gene encodes CDR1 SEHNR and CDR2 FQNEAQ (reference sequence). This CDR3 is 12 amino acids long. The CDR3 spells CASNPGGFEQYF. DNA of the CDR3: TGTGCCAGCAACCCAGGGGGGTTTGAGCAGTACTTC.

This clonotype is categorized as medium-sized (0.01 to 0.1%). The rearrangement links TRBV6-1 to TRBJ2-1; 10 bases are a match to TRBD2. The germline V gene has CDR1 MNHNS and CDR2 SASEGT. This CDR3 region has 12 residues. The trim removed 5 bases at V and 14 bases at J, leaving 6 bases unmatched. CDR3: CASSIERGGEFF. CDR3 coding DNA: TGTGCCAGCAGTATCGAGCGGGGGGGCGAGTTCTTC.

This clonotype has at least ten counts. The genes are TRBV9 and TRBJ1-1; 10 bases are shared with TRBD1. The CDR3 consists of 15 residues. V lost 0 bases, J lost 3 bases, and 2 bases stayed unmatched. The germline V gene encodes CDR1 SGDLS and CDR2 YYNGEE. The CDR3 protein is CASSVGGTGDTEAFF. In DNA form, the CDR3 reads TGTGCCAGCAGCGTAGGCGGGACAGGGGACACTGAAGCTTTCTTT.

The table lists this clonotype with a few counts. The genes are TRBV5-4 and TRBJ2-3, with TRBD2 matching 9 bases. Per germline, CDR1 SGHNT and CDR2 YYREEE (reference sequence). The CDR3 is 14 residues long. V shed 5 bases, J shed 7 bases, and the junction held 8 bases outside the gene matches. Here the CDR3 DNA reads TGTGCCAGCAGTTCCGGGACTAGCTCCCATACGCAGTATTTT. It translates to CASSSGTSSHTQYF.

Concerning this clonotype itself: It differs at one base from a far larger clone, so likely a read error. Here the CDR3 omits its conserved ending phenylalanine or tryptophan, so a read error is the likely source. The rearrangement links TRBV6-2 or TRBV6-3 to TRBJ2-7, with TRBD1 identical over 7 bases. V was pared by 5 bases and J by 2 bases, with 12 bases of the junction left unmatched. In germline, CDR1 is MNHEY, CDR2 SVGEGT. CDR3 length equals 16 residues. CDR3 residues: CASSGSPGQPPYEQYI. CDR3 coding DNA: TGTGCCAGCAGTGGTTCACCGGGACAGCCGCCCTACGAGCAGTACATC.

For this clonotype: At one end the junction does not follow the germline gene, possibly because of a read error. This chain connects TRBV20-1 to TRBJ2-5; D perhaps matches TRBD1 (5 bases). CDR3 length equals 14 residues. CDR1 is DFQATT, CDR2 SNEGSKA, per germline (reference sequence). The CDR3: CSARDLGAQETQYF. The CDR3 DNA sequence: TGCAGTGCTAGAGATCTAGGGGCCCAAGAGACACAGTACTTC.

As for this clonotype: Its ends do not fully match the called genes, so a read error is possible. The rearrangement links TRBV6-1 to TRBJ1-1; D ambiguous. CDR1 MNHNS and CDR2 SASEGT come from the germline V gene. CDR3 size: 16 residues. In DNA, the CDR3 is TGTGCAAGCAGCCAACTCACCGGGATGGTGAACACTGAAGCTTTCTTT. Translated, it gives CASSQLTGMVNTEAFF.

As regards this clonotype: Given a far larger clone just one base away, this is likely a sequencing read error. In this CDR3 the conserved last residue, phenylalanine or tryptophan, is missing, so a read error is likely. The CDR3 loop reads CASSYLSGERSPLHI. CDR3 coding DNA: TGTGCCAGCAGTTACTTAAGCGGGGAACGATCACCCCTCCACATT. The chain has TRBV6-4 and TRBJ1-6; D ambiguous. The V and J ends lost 5 bases and 10 bases respectively, with 18 bases between them. The CDR3 extends over 15 amino acids. CDR1 and CDR2 (germline): MRHNA, SNTAGT.

The table lists this clonotype with many counts. As DNA, the CDR3 is TGTGCCAGCAGCTACCTCGGGGGACCGCCCCCCTCTGGGGCCAACGTCCTGACTTTC. Its protein is CASSYLGGPPPSGANVLTF. This chain links TRBV11-3 with TRBJ2-6; TRBD2 is a possible D gene (6 bases). The germline CDR1 and CDR2 sequences are SGHNT and YENEEA. The CDR3 loop spans 19 amino acids. The ends were cut back, 4 bases at V and 0 bases at J, with 19 bases in the middle.

Concerning this clonotype itself: A read error may explain this, as a much larger clone is one base away. This sequence joins TRBV12-3 or TRBV12-4 and TRBJ2-7, with D tentatively TRBD2 (7 bases). Trimming shortened V by 1 base and J by 0 bases, and 10 bases separated the two germline ends. The CDR3 is 15 residues long. The CDR3 sequence: CASSLGRGGSYEQYF. CDR3 coding DNA: TGTGCCAGCAGTTTAGGAAGGGGGGGCTCCTACGAGCAGTACTTC.

This clonotype was recorded a few times. Being one base from a much bigger clone, this may be a read error. This chain uses TRBV6-5 with TRBJ1-3; no reliable D call. CDR1 and CDR2 from the germline V gene are MNHEY and SVGAGI. This CDR3 is 13 amino acids long. In DNA form, the CDR3 reads TGTGCCAGCGGTTACTCAGCTGGAAACACCATATATTTT. Translated, it gives CASGYSAGNTIYF.

This clonotype was detected ten times or more. The gene calls are TRBV5-5 and TRBJ2-7, with 9 bases aligning to TRBD1. With V trimmed by 4 bases and J by 4 bases, 6 bases remained unmatched. CDR3 size: 14 residues. The germline V gene has CDR1 SGHKS and CDR2 YYEKEE (reference sequence). CDR3 coding DNA: TGTGCCAGCAGCGGGTTCGGACAGGGGTACGAGCAGTACTTC. Encoded protein: CASSGFGQGYEQYF.

This clonotype was observed at least ten times. The rearrangement joins TRBV27 to TRBJ2-5; TRBD1 agrees at 8 bases. The germline V gene has CDR1 MNHEY and CDR2 SMNVEV (reference sequence). V lost 5 bases and J lost 3; bases outside the gene matches: 14. This CDR3 has 17 residues. In nucleotides, the CDR3 is TGTGCCAGCAGTCCCACGCTAGGACAGGGTTTTGAAGAGACCCAGTACTTC. Amino acids: CASSPTLGQGFEETQYF.

This clonotype was found many times. This sequence joins TRBV12-3 or TRBV12-4 and TRBJ2-5; 9 bases map to TRBD2. The CDR3 covers 17 residues. V dropped 6 bases and J dropped 4; count of bases not matched to a gene: 15. CDR3 in amino acids: CASRAAGRGGPAETQYF. In DNA form, the CDR3 reads TGTGCCAGCAGGGCCGCGGGGCGGGGGGGCCCTGCAGAGACCCAGTACTTC.

This clonotype was seen at least ten times. The gene calls are TRBV7-6 and TRBJ1-6; unclear D gene. This CDR3 contains 13 residues. The ends were cut back, 4 bases at V and 8 bases at J, with 9 bases in the middle. Germline loops: CDR1 SGHVS, CDR2 FNYEAQ. CDR3 DNA sequence: TGTGCCAGCAGCTGGCAGATTGATTCACCCCTCCACTTT. Translation: CASSWQIDSPLHF. Full variable domain (outside the CDR3, taken from reference TRBV7-6 and TRBJ1-6): GAGVSQSPRYKVTKRGQDVALRCDPISGHVSLYWYRQALGQGPEFLTYFNYEAQQDKSGLPNDRFSAERPEGSISTLTIQRTEQRDSAMYRCASSWQIDSPLHFGNGTRLTVT.

This clonotype rates as medium-sized. This rearrangement joins TRBV28 to TRBJ2-3; 7 bases agree with TRBD2. From germline, CDR1 is MDHEN and CDR2 SYDVKM. The CDR3 totals 15 residues. The V gene end was trimmed by 5 bases and the J gene end by 1 base; junction bases not matched to a gene: 6. The CDR3, as DNA: TGTGCCAGCAGTCCACGGGGAGGGGGCACAGATACGCAGTATTTT. Its translation is CASSPRGGGTDTQYF.

Many counts were recorded for this clonotype. The chain links TRBV19 to TRBJ2-1; D possibly corresponds to TRBD2 (6 bases). Germline values: CDR1 LNHDA, CDR2 SQIVND (reference sequence). Trimming stripped 3 bases from V and 1 base from J, with 7 bases between. The CDR3 consists of 14 residues. The CDR3 loop is CASSISGSYNEQFF. The CDR3 DNA reads TGTGCCAGTAGTATCAGCGGGTCCTACAATGAGCAGTTCTTC.

The chain recombines TRBV5-1 with TRBJ2-2, with D perhaps matching TRBD1 or TRBD2 (6 bases each). The CDR3 length is 16 residues. Germline V gene data show CDR1 as SGHRS and CDR2 as YFSETQ. V gave up 2 bases and J gave up 0 bases, with 11 bases separating them. CDR3 DNA: TGCGCCAGCAGCTTCGGAGGGGGTTCGAACACCGGGGAGCTGTTTTTT. This sequence encodes CASSFGGGSNTGELFF.

The chain combines TRBV11-2 with TRBJ2-7; 11 bases agree with TRBD1. Germline V lookup: CDR1 SGHAT, CDR2 FQNNGV. V dropped 1 base and J dropped 6; count of bases not matched to a gene: 5. The CDR3 consists of 15 residues. The CDR3 reads CASSLGTGGYREQYF. CDR3 coding DNA: TGTGCCAGCAGCTTAGGGACAGGGGGCTATCGCGAGCAGTACTTC.